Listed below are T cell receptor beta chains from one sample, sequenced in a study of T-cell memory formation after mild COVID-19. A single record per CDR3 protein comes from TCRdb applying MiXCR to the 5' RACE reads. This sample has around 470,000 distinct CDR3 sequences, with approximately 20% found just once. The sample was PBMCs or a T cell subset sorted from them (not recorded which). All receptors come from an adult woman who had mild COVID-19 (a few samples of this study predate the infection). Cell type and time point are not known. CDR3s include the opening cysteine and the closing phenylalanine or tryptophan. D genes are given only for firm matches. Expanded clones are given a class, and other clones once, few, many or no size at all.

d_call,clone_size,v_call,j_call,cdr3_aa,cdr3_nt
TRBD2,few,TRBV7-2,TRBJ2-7,CASSLRILAGGEYEQYF,TGTGCCAGCAGCTTAAGGATTTTGGCGGGAGGGGAGTACGAGCAGTACTTC
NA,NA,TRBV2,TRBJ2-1,CASSEKLLGEPYNEQFF,TGTGCCAGCAGTGAAAAACTGTTGGGGGAACCCTACAATGAGCAGTTCTTC
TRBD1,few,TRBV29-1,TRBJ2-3,CSARNLGGTGGVADTQYF,TGCAGCGCTCGGAATTTGGGAGGGACAGGGGGCGTCGCAGATACGCAGTATTTT
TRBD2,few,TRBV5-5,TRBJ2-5,CASRGGTGQETQYF,TGTGCCAGCAGGGGGGGGACGGGTCAAGAGACCCAGTACTTC
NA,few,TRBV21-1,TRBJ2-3,CASSTHPGLAGGPFPHQGDTQYF,TGTGCCAGCAGCACCCATCCGGGACTAGCGGGGGGGCCGTTCCCCCACCAAGGAGATACGCAGTATTTT
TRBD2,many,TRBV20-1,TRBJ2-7,CSARDPSGRISYEQYF,TGCAGTGCTAGAGATCCCAGCGGGAGGATCTCCTACGAGCAGTACTTC
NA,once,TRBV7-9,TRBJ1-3,CASSLVMGGGPGNTIYF,TGTGCCAGCAGCTTAGTGATGGGAGGAGGGCCCGGAAACACCATATATTTT
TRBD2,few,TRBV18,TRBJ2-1,CASSPRLAGGISYNEQFF,TGTGCCAGCTCACCACGGCTAGCGGGAGGCATATCCTACAATGAGCAGTTCTTC
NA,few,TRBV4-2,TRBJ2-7,CASSPPSGALTYEQYF,TGTGCCAGCAGCCCGCCATCAGGGGCTCTTACCTACGAGCAGTACTTC
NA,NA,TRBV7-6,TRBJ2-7,CASSSGAGNYEQYF,TGTGCCAGCAGCTCAGGAGCAGGTAACTACGAGCAGTACTTC
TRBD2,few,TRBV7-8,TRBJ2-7,CASSPREVGPEQYF,TGTGCCAGCAGCCCCCGGGAGGTCGGGCCCGAGCAGTACTTC
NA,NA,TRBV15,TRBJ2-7,CATSGGGPYEQYF,TGTGCCACCAGCGGTGGGGGGCCCTACGAGCAGTACTTC
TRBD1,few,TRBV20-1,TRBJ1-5,CSASQGADQPQHF,TGCAGTGCGTCACAGGGGGCGGATCAGCCCCAGCATTTT
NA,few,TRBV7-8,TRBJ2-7,CASGLLKGGSYEQYF,TGTGCCAGCGGACTTCTGAAAGGGGGCTCCTACGAGCAGTACTTC
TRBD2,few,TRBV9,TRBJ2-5,CASSVGASGNQETQYF,TGTGCCAGCAGCGTAGGGGCTAGCGGCAACCAAGAGACCCAGTACTTC
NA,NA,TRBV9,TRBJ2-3,CASSAGLLGPDTQYF,TGTGCCAGCAGCGCGGGACTCCTAGGGCCAGATACGCAGTATTTT
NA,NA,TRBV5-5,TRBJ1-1,CASSFTPGTEAFF,TGTGCCAGCAGCTTTACTCCAGGCACTGAAGCTTTCTTT
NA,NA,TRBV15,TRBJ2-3,CASSSQGPGADTQYF,TGTGCCTCCAGCAGCCAGGGGCCGGGGGCAGATACGCAGTATTTT
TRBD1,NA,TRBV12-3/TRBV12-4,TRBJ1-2,CASSLVGQGDGYTF,TGTGCCAGCAGTTTAGTAGGACAGGGGGACGGCTACACCTTC
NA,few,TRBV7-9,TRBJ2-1,CASSLLAGLTVYNEQFF,TGTGCCAGCAGCTTACTTGCCGGGCTTACCGTTTACAATGAGCAGTTCTTC
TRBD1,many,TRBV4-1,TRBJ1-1,CASSQRDSDWTEAFF,TGCGCCAGCAGCCAGAGGGACAGCGATTGGACTGAAGCTTTCTTT
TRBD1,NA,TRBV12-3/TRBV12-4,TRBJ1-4,CASSPGQLNEKLFF,TGTGCCAGCAGTCCGGGACAGCTGAATGAAAAACTGTTTTTT
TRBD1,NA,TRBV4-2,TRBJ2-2,CASSQDGGQGRGELFF,TGTGCCAGCAGCCAAGATGGGGGACAGGGGCGCGGGGAGCTGTTTTTT
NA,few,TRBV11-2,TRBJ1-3,CASSSGAFSGNTIYF,TGTGCCAGCAGCTCAGGAGCCTTCTCTGGAAACACCATATATTTT
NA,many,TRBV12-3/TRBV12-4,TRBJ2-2,CASSRSGASGELFF,TGTGCCAGCAGTCGATCCGGGGCGTCCGGGGAGCTGTTTTTT
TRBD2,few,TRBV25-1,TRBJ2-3,CASRTRGGSDTQYF,TGTGCCAGCAGAACACGGGGAGGGTCAGATACGCAGTATTTT
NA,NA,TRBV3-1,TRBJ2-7,CASSQDYYEQYF,TGTGCCAGCAGCCAAGATTACTACGAGCAGTACTTC
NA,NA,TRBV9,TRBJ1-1,CASSLRGTVNTEAFF,TGTGCCAGCAGCCTCAGAGGGACGGTTAACACTGAAGCTTTCTTT
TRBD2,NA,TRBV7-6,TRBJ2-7,CASSQGLAGGPSYEQYF,TGTGCCAGCAGCCAGGGACTAGCGGGAGGGCCTAGCTACGAGCAGTACTTC
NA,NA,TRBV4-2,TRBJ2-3,CASSQDPAGRSDTQYF,TGTGCCAGCAGCCAAGATCCGGCAGGGAGATCAGATACGCAGTATTTT
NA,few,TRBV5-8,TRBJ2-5,CASRSTAYQETQYF,TGTGCCAGCAGATCGACAGCGTACCAAGAGACCCAGTACTTC
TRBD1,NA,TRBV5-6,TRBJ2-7,CASSPQARRTGIYEQYF,TGTGCCAGCAGCCCCCAAGCAAGGAGGACAGGTATCTACGAGCAGTACTTC
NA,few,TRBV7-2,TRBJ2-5,CASSPLRGVTQYF,TGTGCCAGCAGTCCCCTTAGGGGTGTGACCCAGTACTTC
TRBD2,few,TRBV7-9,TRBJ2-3,CASSSLAGKSTDTQYF,TGTGCCAGCAGCTCCCTAGCGGGGAAGAGCACAGATACGCAGTATTTT
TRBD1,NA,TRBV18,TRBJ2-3,CASSPFPGGQGRAKDTQYF,TGTGCCAGCTCACCATTTCCCGGTGGACAGGGAAGGGCAAAAGATACGCAGTATTTT
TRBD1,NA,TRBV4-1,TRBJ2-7,CASSQDRGFYEQYF,TGCGCCAGCAGCCAGGACAGGGGGTTCTACGAGCAGTACTTC
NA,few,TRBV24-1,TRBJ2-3,CATSDFYSPTDTQYF,TGTGCCACCAGTGATTTCTACAGCCCCACAGATACGCAGTATTTT
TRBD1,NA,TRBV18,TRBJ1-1,CASSQGQGPTEAFF,TGTGCCAGCTCACAGGGACAGGGTCCCACTGAAGCTTTCTTT
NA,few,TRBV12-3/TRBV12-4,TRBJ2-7,CASSTGPTPDEQYF,TGTGCCAGCAGTACCGGTCCCACTCCCGACGAGCAGTACTTC
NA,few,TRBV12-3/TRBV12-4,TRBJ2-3,CASSLGWPSTDTQYF,TGTGCCAGCAGTTTGGGCTGGCCAAGCACAGATACGCAGTATTTT
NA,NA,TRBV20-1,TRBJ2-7,CSARAAPTYEQYF,TGCAGTGCTAGGGCGGCCCCAACCTACGAGCAGTACTTC
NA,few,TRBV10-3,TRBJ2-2,CAITQGTANTGELFF,TGTGCCATCACTCAAGGTACCGCGAACACCGGGGAGCTGTTTTTT
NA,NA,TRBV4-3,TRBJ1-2,CASNPQQGANYGYTF,TGCGCCAGCAACCCGCAACAGGGCGCTAACTATGGCTACACCTTC
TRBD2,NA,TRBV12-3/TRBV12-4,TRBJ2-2,CASSPPPGLAGGPAGELFF,TGTGCCAGCAGCCCCCCTCCGGGACTAGCGGGGGGGCCTGCCGGGGAGCTGTTTTTT
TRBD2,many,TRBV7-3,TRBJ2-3,CASSRAGGRADTQYF,TGTGCCAGCAGCCGAGCGGGGGGAAGGGCAGATACGCAGTATTTT
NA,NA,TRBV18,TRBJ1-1,CASSPALLQGAEAFF,TGTGCCAGCTCACCGGCACTTCTCCAGGGCGCTGAAGCTTTCTTT
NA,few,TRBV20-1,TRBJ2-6,CSASLGRGANVLTF,TGCAGTGCTAGCTTGGGTAGGGGGGCCAACGTCCTGACTTTC
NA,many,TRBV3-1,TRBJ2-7,CASSLYREVYF,TGTGCCAGCAGCCTCTACAGGGAGGTCTACTTC
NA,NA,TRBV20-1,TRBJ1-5,CSARGQYSNQPQHF,TGCAGTGCTAGAGGCCAGTATAGCAATCAGCCCCAGCATTTT
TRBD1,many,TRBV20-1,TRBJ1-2,CSARDRILAGGDYGYTF,TGCAGTGCTAGAGATCGGATATTAGCAGGGGGGGACTATGGCTACACCTTC
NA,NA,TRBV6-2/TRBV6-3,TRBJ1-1,CASSQGRTNTEAFF,TGTGCCAGCAGCCAGGGACGGACTAACACTGAAGCTTTCTTT
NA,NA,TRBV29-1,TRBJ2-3,CSVSVRGSTDTQYF,TGCAGCGTTTCGGTACGGGGGAGCACAGATACGCAGTATTTT
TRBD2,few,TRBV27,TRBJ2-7,CASSLVAGVVREQYF,TGTGCCAGCAGCCTAGTAGCGGGAGTGGTTCGCGAGCAGTACTTC